The entry below describes one T cell receptor (beta chain). The data were obtained in a study of PD-L1 blockade in urothelial cancer. V lost 7 bases, J lost 5 bases, and 10 bases stayed unmatched. Germline V gene sequence: CDR1 MNHNY, CDR2 SVGAGI (reference sequence). There are 15 residues in the CDR3. The data were produced by immunoSEQ multiplex PCR, yet TCRdb's version contains in-frame clones alone and is incomplete. Found here are 35,000 to 45,000 clones, 65% to 90% of them singletons; the top ten hold about 6.8%. Time point of the sample: pretreatment peripheral blood. V gene TRBV6-6 combines with J gene TRBJ2-3; 9 bases fit TRBD1. The material sequenced was PBMCs, taken around atezolizumab (anti-PD-L1) treatment. This sequence was found in a man in his sixties with urothelial cancer. The CDR3 sequence: CASTPTGTGIDTQYF. The CDR3 DNA is TGTGCCAGCACCCCGACCGGGACAGGGATAGATACGCAGTATTTT.